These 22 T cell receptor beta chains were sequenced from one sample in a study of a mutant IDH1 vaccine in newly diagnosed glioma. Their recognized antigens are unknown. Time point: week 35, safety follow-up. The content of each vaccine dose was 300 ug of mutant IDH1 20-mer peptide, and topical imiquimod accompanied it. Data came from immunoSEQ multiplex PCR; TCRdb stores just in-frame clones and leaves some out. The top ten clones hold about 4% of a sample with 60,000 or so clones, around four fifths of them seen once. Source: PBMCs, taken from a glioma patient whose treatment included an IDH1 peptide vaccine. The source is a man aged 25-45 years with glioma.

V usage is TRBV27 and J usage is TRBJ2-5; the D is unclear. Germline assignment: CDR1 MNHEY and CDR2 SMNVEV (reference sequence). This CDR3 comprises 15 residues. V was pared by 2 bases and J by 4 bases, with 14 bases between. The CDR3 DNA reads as TGTGCCAGCAGTTTACAACTCGGGCGGCCAGAGACCCAGTACTTC. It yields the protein CASSLQLGRPETQYF.

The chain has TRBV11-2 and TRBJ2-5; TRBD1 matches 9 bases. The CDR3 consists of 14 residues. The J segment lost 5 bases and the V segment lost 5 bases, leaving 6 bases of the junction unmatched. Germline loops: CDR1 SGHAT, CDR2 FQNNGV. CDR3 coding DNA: TGTGCCAGCAGCGCGGACAGGGGTTGGGAGACCCAGTACTTC. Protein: CASSADRGWETQYF.

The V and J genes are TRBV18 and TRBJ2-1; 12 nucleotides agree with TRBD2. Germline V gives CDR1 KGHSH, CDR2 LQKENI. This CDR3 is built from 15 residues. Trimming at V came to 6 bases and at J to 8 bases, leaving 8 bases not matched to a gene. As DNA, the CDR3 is TGTGCCAGCTCGGACTCTAGCGGGGGGGCTCATGAGCAGTTCTTC. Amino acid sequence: CASSDSSGGAHEQFF.

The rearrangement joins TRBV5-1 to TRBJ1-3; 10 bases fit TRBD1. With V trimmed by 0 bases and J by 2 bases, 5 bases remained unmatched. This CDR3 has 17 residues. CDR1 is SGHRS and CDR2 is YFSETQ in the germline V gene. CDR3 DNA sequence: TGCGCCAGCAGCTTGGACGGGACAGGGGACCCTGGAAACACCATATATTTT. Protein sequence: CASSLDGTGDPGNTIYF.

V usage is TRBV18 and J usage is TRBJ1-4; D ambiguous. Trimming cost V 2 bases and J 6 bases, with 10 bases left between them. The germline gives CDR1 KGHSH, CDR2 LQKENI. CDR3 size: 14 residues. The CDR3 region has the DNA TGTGCCAGCTCACCAACCCGGAGCGATGAAAAACTGTTTTTT. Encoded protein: CASSPTRSDEKLFF.

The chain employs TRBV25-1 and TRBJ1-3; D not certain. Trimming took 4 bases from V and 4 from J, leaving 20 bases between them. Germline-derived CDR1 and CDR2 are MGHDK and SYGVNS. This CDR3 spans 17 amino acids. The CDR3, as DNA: TGTGCCAGCAGTGGAGGCGGTCTGATAAAATCCGGAAACACCATATATTTT. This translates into CASSGGGLIKSGNTIYF.

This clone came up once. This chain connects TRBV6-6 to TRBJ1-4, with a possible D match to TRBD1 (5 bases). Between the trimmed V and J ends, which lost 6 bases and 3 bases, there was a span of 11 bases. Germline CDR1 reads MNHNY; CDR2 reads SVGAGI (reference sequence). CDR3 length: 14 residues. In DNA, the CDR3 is TGTGCCAGCAGGATGGTGGGGGCTAATGAAAAACTGTTTTTT. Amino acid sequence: CASRMVGANEKLFF.

The CDR3 loop is CASSLGQAPYYEQYF. The CDR3 DNA is TGTGCCAGCAGCTTAGGACAAGCTCCGTACTACGAGCAGTACTTC. The chain has TRBV5-4 and TRBJ2-7; a possible D gene is TRBD1 (5 bases). The CDR3 runs 15 residues. Trimming cost V 2 bases and J 3 bases, with 15 bases left between them. From germline, CDR1 is SGHNT and CDR2 YYREEE (reference sequence).

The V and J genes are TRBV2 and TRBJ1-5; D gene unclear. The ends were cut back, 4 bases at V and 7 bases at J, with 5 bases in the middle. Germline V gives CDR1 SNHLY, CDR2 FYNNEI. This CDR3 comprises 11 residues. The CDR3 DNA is TGTGCCAGCAGTGGTGGGCAGCCCCAGCATTTT. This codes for CASSGGQPQHF.

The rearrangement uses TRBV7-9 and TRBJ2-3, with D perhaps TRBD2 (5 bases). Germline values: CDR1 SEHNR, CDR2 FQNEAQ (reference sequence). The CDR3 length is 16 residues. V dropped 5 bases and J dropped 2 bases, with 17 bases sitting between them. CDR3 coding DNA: TGTGCCAGCAGCACTCGAAAAAGCGGCCCCACAGATACGCAGTATTTT. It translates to CASSTRKSGPTDTQYF.

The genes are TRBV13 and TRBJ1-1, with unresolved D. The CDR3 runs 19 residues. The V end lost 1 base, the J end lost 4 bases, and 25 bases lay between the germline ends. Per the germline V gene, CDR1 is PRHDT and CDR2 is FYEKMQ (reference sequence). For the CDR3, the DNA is TGTGCCAGCAGCTTAGTACCTCGATACAGATCGGACCTTGTCACTGAAGCTTTCTTT. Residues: CASSLVPRYRSDLVTEAFF.

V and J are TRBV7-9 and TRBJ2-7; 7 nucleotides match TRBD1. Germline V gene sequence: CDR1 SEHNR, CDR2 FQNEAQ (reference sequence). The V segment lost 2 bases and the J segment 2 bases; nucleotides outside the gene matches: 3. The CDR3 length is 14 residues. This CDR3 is CASSLKGQTYEQYF. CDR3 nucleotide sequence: TGTGCCAGCAGCTTAAAGGGACAGACCTACGAGCAGTACTTC. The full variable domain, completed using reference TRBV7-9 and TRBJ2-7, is DTGVSQNPRHKITKRGQNVTFRCDPISEHNRLYWYRQTLGQGPEFLTYFQNEAQLEKSRLLSDRFSAERPKGSFSTLEIQRTEQGDSAMYLCASSLKGQTYEQYFGPGTRLTVT.

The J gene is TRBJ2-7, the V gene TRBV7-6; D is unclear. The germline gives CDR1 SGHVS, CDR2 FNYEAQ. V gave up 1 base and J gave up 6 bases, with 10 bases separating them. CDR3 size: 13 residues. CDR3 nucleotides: TGTGCCAGCAGCTTAGGGCCCGTAGCCGAGCAGTACTTC. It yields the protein CASSLGPVAEQYF.

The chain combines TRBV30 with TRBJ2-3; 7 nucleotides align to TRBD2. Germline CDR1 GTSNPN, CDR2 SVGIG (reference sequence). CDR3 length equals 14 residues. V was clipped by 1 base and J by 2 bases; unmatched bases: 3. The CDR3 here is CAWSESGATDTQYF. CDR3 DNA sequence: TGTGCCTGGAGTGAAAGCGGGGCCACAGATACGCAGTATTTT.

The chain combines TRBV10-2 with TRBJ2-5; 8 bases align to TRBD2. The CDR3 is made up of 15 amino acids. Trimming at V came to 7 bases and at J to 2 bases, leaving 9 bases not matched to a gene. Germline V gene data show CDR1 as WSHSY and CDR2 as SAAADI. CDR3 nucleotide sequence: TGCGCCAGCATCACACGGGGGGGAGAACAAGAGACCCAGTACTTC. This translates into CASITRGGEQETQYF.

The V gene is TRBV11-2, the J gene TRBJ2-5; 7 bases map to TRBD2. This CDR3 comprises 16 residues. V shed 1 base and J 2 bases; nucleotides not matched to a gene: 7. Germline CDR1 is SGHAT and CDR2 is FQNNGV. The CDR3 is CASSLGALADQETQYF. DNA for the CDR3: TGTGCCAGCAGCTTAGGCGCGCTAGCGGATCAAGAGACCCAGTACTTC.

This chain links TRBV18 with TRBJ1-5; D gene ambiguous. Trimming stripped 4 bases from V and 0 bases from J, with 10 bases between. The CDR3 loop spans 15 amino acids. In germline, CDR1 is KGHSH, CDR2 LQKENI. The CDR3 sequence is CASSREKYSNQPQHF. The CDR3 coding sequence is TGTGCCAGCTCACGAGAAAAGTATAGCAATCAGCCCCAGCATTTT.

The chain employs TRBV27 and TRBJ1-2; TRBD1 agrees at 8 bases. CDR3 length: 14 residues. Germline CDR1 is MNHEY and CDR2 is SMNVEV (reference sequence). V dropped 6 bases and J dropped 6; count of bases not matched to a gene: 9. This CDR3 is CASSRSRGPDGYTF. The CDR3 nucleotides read TGTGCCAGCAGCCGATCCAGGGGGCCCGATGGCTACACCTTC.

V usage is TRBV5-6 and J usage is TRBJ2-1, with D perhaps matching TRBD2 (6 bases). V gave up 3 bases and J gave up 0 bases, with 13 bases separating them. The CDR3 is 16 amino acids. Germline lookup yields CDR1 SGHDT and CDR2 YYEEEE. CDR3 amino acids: CASSWGRDSSYNEQFF. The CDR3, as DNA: TGTGCCAGCAGCTGGGGCCGGGACTCCTCCTACAATGAGCAGTTCTTC.

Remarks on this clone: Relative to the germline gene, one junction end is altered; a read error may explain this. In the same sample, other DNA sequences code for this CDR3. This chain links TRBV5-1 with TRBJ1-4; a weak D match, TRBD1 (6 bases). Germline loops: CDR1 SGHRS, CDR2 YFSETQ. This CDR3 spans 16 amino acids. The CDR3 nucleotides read TGCGCCAGCACACGAGGGGGAGGGGCCGGTAATGAAAAGCTGTTTTTT. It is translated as CASTRGGGAGNEKLFF.

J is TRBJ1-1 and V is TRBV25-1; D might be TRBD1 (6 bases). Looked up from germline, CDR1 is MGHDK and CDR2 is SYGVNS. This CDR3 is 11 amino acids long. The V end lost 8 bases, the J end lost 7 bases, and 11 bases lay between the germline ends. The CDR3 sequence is CASETGVEAFF. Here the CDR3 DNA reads TGTGCCAGCGAGACAGGCGTTGAAGCTTTCTTT.

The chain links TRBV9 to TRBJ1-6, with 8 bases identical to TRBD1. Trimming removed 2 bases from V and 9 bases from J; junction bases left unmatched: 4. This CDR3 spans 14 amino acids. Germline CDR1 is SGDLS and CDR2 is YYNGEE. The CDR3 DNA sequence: TGTGCCAGCAGCGTGCGGGACAGGATTTCACCCCTCCACTTT. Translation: CASSVRDRISPLHF. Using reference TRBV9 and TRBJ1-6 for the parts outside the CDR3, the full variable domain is DSGVTQTPKHLITATGQRVTLRCSPRSGDLSVYWYQQSLDQGLQFLIQYYNGEERAKGNILERFSAQQFPDLHSELNLSSLELGDSALYFCASSVRDRISPLHFGNGTRLTVT.